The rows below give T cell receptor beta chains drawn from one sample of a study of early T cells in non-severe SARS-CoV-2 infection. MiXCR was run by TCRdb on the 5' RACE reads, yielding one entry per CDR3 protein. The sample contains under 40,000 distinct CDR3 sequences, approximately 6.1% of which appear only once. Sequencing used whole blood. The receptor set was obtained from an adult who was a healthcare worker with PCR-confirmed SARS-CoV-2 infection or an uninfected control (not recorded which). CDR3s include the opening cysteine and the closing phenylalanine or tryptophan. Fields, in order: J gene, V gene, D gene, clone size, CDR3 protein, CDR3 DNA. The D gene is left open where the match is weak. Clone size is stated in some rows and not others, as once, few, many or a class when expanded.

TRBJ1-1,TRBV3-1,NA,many,CASSLQGRDTEAFF,TGTGCCAGCAGCCTTCAGGGAAGGGACACTGAAGCTTTCTTT
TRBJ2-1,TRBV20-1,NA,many,CSATGVPRSYNEQFF,TGCAGTGCCACCGGGGTTCCCAGATCATACAATGAGCAGTTCTTC
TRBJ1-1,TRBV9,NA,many,CASSVAAGKTEAFF,TGTGCCAGCAGCGTAGCGGCAGGGAAGACTGAAGCTTTCTTT
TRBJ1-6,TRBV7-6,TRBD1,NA,CASSRKDRGRHSSYNSPLHF,TGTGCCAGCAGCAGAAAGGACAGGGGGCGCCACAGCTCCTATAATTCACCCCTCCACTTT
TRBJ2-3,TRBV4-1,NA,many,CASSQGTGSTDTQYF,TGCGCCAGCAGCCAAGGCACGGGGAGCACAGATACGCAGTATTTT
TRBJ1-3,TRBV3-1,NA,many,CASSPRFMPGNTIYF,TGTGCCAGCAGCCCCCGATTTATGCCGGGAAACACCATATATTTT
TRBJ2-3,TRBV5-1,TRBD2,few,CASSQRTSGTDTQYF,TGCGCCAGCAGCCAGCGGACTAGCGGCACAGATACGCAGTATTTT
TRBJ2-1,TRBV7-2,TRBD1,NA,CASSAGGRSNEQFF,TGTGCCAGCAGCGCAGGGGGAAGAAGCAATGAGCAGTTCTTC
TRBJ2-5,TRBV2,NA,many,CASTTPVETQYF,TGTGCCAGCACCACTCCGGTTGAGACCCAGTACTTC
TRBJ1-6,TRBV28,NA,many,CASRRTGNNSPLHF,TGTGCCAGCAGGAGAACGGGAAATAATTCACCCCTCCACTTT
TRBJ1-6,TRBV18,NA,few,CASSLNRVLHSDNSPLHF,TGTGCCAGCTCACTGAACAGGGTACTCCACTCCGATAATTCACCCCTCCACTTT
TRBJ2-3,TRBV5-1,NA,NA,CASSLFQASTDTQYF,TGCGCCAGCAGCTTGTTCCAGGCAAGCACAGATACGCAGTATTTT
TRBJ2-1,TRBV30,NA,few,CACLLAYNEQFF,TGTGCCTGCCTCCTAGCCTACAATGAGCAGTTCTTC
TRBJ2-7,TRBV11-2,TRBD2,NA,CASSLALAGESGQYF,TGTGCCAGCAGCTTAGCACTAGCGGGAGAATCCGGGCAGTACTTC
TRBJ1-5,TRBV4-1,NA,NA,CASSTEATGQPQHF,TGCGCCAGCAGCACAGAAGCAACAGGTCAGCCCCAGCATTTT
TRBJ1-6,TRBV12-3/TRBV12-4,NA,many,CASSPRGMRNSPLHF,TGTGCCAGCAGTCCCCGCGGGATGAGGAATTCACCCCTCCACTTT
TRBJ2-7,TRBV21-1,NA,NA,CASSRRLWSSEQYF,TGTGCCAGCAGTCGCCGTCTTTGGAGTTCCGAGCAGTACTTC
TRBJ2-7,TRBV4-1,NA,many,CASSQDPGNYEQYF,TGCGCCAGCAGCCAAGATCCAGGGAACTACGAGCAGTACTTC
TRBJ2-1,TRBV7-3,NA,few,CASSLTGLNYNEQFF,TGTGCCAGCAGCTTAACGGGACTTAACTACAATGAGCAGTTCTTC
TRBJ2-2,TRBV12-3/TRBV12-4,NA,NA,CASALNTGELFF,TGTGCCAGCGCCCTGAACACCGGGGAGCTGTTTTTT
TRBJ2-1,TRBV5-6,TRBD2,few,CASSLLAGNNEQFF,TGTGCCAGCAGCTTACTAGCGGGTAACAATGAGCAGTTCTTC
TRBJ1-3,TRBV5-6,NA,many,CASILAGAGNTIYF,TGTGCCAGCATCCTGGCAGGGGCTGGAAACACCATATATTTT
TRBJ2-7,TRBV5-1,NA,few,CASRPDPGGTYEQYF,TGCGCCAGCAGGCCGGACCCAGGTGGGACCTACGAGCAGTACTTC
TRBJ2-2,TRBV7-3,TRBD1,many,CASSRGQGTDGELFF,TGTGCCAGCAGCCGGGGACAGGGGACTGACGGGGAGCTGTTTTTT
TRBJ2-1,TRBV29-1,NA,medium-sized,CSVISDTNEQFF,TGCAGCGTGATAAGTGACACCAATGAGCAGTTCTTC
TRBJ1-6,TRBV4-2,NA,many,CASSQDKADYSPLHF,TGTGCCAGCAGCCAAGATAAGGCGGACTATTCACCCCTCCACTTT
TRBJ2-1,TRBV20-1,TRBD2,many,CSARDRRREGFSEQFF,TGCAGTGCTAGAGATAGGAGACGGGAGGGATTTTCTGAGCAGTTCTTC
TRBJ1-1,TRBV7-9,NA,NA,CASSLLAGNTEAFF,TGTGCCAGCAGCTTATTGGCAGGGAACACTGAAGCTTTCTTT
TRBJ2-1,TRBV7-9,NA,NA,CASRRTSSSYNEQFF,TGTGCCAGCAGGAGGACTTCGAGCTCCTACAATGAGCAGTTCTTC
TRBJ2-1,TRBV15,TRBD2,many,CATSRGLQREGRSYNEQFF,TGTGCCACCAGCAGAGGCCTACAGCGGGAGGGGCGCTCCTACAATGAGCAGTTCTTC
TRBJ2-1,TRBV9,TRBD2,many,CASSGVAGNNEQFF,TGTGCCAGCAGCGGTGTAGCGGGGAACAATGAGCAGTTCTTC
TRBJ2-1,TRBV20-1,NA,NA,CSARAEWGNEQFF,TGCAGTGCTCGAGCGGAGTGGGGCAATGAGCAGTTCTTC
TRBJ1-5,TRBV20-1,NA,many,CSARDLGQRPQHF,TGCAGTGCTAGAGATTTGGGCCAGCGGCCCCAGCATTTT
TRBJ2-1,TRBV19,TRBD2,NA,CASSSGTSGRERQFF,TGTGCCAGTAGCTCCGGGACTAGCGGGAGGGAAAGGCAGTTCTTC
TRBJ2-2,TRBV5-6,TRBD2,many,CASSRGVAPNTGELFF,TGTGCCAGCAGCCGGGGGGTAGCGCCGAACACCGGGGAGCTGTTTTTT
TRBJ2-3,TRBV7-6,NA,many,CASSQPTTDTQYF,TGTGCCAGCAGCCAACCGACCACAGATACGCAGTATTTT
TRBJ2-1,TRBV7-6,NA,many,CASSLWGEQFF,TGTGCCAGCAGCTTGTGGGGTGAGCAGTTCTTC
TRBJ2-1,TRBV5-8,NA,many,CASSLPGGWRERDNEQFF,TGTGCCAGCAGCTTGCCAGGGGGCTGGCGGGAGAGGGACAATGAGCAGTTCTTC
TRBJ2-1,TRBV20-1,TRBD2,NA,CSAASGRGDEQFF,TGCAGTGCCGCTAGCGGGAGGGGGGATGAGCAGTTCTTC
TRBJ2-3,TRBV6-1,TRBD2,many,CASSEIPGLAPDTQYF,TGTGCCAGCAGTGAAATTCCGGGACTAGCCCCAGATACGCAGTATTTT
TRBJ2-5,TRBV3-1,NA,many,CASSQVLQETQYF,TGTGCCAGCAGCCAGGTTCTTCAAGAGACCCAGTACTTC
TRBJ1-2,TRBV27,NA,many,CASRSTDGYTF,TGTGCCAGCAGATCGACAGATGGCTACACCTTC
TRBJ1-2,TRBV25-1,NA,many,CASRGLGYGYTF,TGTGCCAGCAGGGGGCTTGGCTATGGCTACACCTTC
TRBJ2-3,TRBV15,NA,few,CATSRDYLPSDTQYF,TGTGCCACCAGCAGAGATTACCTGCCGAGTGATACGCAGTATTTT
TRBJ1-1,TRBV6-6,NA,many,CASSRSGDQAEAFF,TGTGCCAGCAGCAGGAGCGGGGACCAGGCTGAAGCTTTCTTT
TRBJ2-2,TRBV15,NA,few,CATSAPETLTGELFF,TGTGCCACCAGCGCCCCGGAAACACTCACCGGGGAGCTGTTTTTT
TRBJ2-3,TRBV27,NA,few,CASSFQTADTQYF,TGTGCCAGCAGTTTCCAGACAGCAGATACGCAGTATTTT
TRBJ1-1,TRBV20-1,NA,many,CSARLSLGEGDTFF,TGCAGTGCTAGACTCTCCCTCGGAGAAGGGGATACTTTCTTT
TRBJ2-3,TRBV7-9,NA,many,CATEGRIGDTQYF,TGTGCCACCGAGGGGCGAATCGGAGATACGCAGTATTTT